The 29 T cell receptor beta chains presented below share a single source sample, sequenced in a study of CD8 T cells in Susac syndrome. Random hexamers were used to reverse transcribe roughly 0.5 to 1 ug of RNA. TCRdb itself ran the immunoSEQ multiplex PCR reads through MiXCR, one entry per CDR3 protein. In the table there are more than 200,000 distinct CDR3 sequences, about 94% of which are singletons. Specimen: CD4+ T cells from PBMCs. The receptors here all came from a human donor with Susac syndrome.

V usage is TRBV5-1 and J usage is TRBJ2-2, with TRBD1 as a possible D gene (6 bases). The V end was cut by 2 bases, the J end by 6 bases, with 14 bases between. Germline CDR1 and CDR2: SGHRS and YFSETQ. The CDR3 extends over 15 amino acids. CDR3 region: CASSFSGGKAGELFF. The DNA for the CDR3 is TGCGCCAGCAGCTTTTCTGGGGGCAAGGCCGGGGAGCTGTTTTTT.

The chain combines TRBV28 with TRBJ1-5; 12 nucleotides align to TRBD1. J was trimmed by 6 bases and V by 10 bases; bases with no gene match: 10. In germline, CDR1 is MDHEN, CDR2 SYDVKM. This CDR3 region has 15 residues. CDR3 sequence (DNA): TGTGCCATCTACCCCGGGACAGGGGGCGGTCAGCCCCAGCATTTT. Translated: CAIYPGTGGGQPQHF.

The chain has TRBV7-9 and TRBJ2-5; D unresolved. The CDR3 runs 13 residues. V lost 3 bases, J lost 1 base, and 6 bases lay in between. Germline V gene sequence: CDR1 SEHNR, CDR2 FQNEAQ (reference sequence). CDR3 protein: CASSFDIQETQYF. The CDR3 DNA reads TGTGCCAGCAGCTTTGATATCCAAGAGACCCAGTACTTC.

The chain is built from TRBV7-9 and TRBJ1-5; 10 nucleotides line up with TRBD1. This CDR3 contains 18 residues. V lost 1 base, J lost 2 bases, and 8 bases stayed unmatched. CDR1 is SEHNR and CDR2 is FQNEAQ in the germline V gene (reference sequence). CDR3 sequence: CASSLGQGAVGGNQPQHF. DNA of the CDR3: TGTGCCAGCAGCTTAGGACAGGGGGCTGTAGGGGGCAATCAGCCCCAGCATTTT. Drawing the rest from reference TRBV7-9 and TRBJ1-5, the complete variable domain is DTGVSQNPRHKITKRGQNVTFRCDPISEHNRLYWYRQTLGQGPEFLTYFQNEAQLEKSRLLSDRFSAERPKGSFSTLEIQRTEQGDSAMYLCASSLGQGAVGGNQPQHFGDGTRLSIL.

In nucleotides, the CDR3 is TGTGCCAGCCGGAGCTTTGGGGCGATCCGGGAGACCCAGTACTTC. Protein: CASRSFGAIRETQYF. The chain uses TRBV7-8 and TRBJ2-5; possible D gene TRBD1, 5 bases. CDR1 and CDR2 (germline): SGHVS, FQNEAQ. The CDR3 runs 15 residues. V lost 8 bases and J 5 bases, leaving 21 bases between the germline ends.

The chain recombines TRBV5-6 with TRBJ2-5; 11 bases match TRBD1. This CDR3 is built from 16 residues. Germline CDR1 and CDR2: SGHDT and YYEEEE. V lost 4 bases to trimming and J lost 5 bases; unmatched junction nucleotides: 10. The CDR3 loop is CASSPGGQGAYETQYF. The CDR3 nucleotides are TGTGCCAGCAGCCCTGGCGGACAGGGGGCATATGAGACCCAGTACTTC.

CDR3 DNA sequence: TGTGCCAGCAGCCGACAGCTTAATTCACCCCTCCACTTT. This codes for CASSRQLNSPLHF. V is TRBV3-1 and J is TRBJ1-6; the D gene is possibly TRBD1 (5 bases). CDR3 length: 13 residues. Germline-derived CDR1 and CDR2 are LGHDT and YNNKEL (reference sequence). V was clipped by 4 bases and J by 6 bases, with 7 bases between them.

Concerning this clonotype: The CDR3 does not close with the conserved phenylalanine or tryptophan, likely indicating a read error. The V and J genes are TRBV12-3 or TRBV12-4 and TRBJ1-5; the match to TRBD1 covers 9 bases. Germline trimming cut 5 bases from V and 2 bases from J; bases unmatched to any gene: 7. The CDR3 loop spans 16 amino acids. Here the CDR3 reads CASSPQGARGNQPQHL. In DNA form, the CDR3 reads TGTGCCAGCAGTCCACAGGGGGCAAGGGGCAATCAGCCCCAGCATCTT.

The CDR3 sequence is CATSPLGGEAHGYTF. DNA for the CDR3: TGTGCCACCAGTCCCTTGGGAGGGGAGGCGCATGGCTACACCTTC. The rearrangement uses TRBV15 and TRBJ1-2; TRBD1 is a possible D gene (5 bases). The V end was cut by 6 bases, the J end by 6 bases, with 20 bases between. The CDR3 runs 15 residues. Germline V gene lookup returns CDR1 LNHNV and CDR2 YYDKDF (reference sequence).

The chain couples TRBV6-2 or TRBV6-3 to TRBJ1-2; D ambiguous. The CDR3 sequence is 12 residues long. V lost 6 bases, J lost 4 bases, and 9 bases lay in between. Germline V CDR1 and CDR2: MNHEY, SVGEGT. As DNA, the CDR3 is TGTGCCAGCAGCTCCAAGACCTATGGCTACACCTTC. It translates to CASSSKTYGYTF.

The chain is built from TRBV2 and TRBJ2-3; no definite D call. The V gene's germline CDR1 is SNHLY and CDR2 FYNNEI. This CDR3 spans 13 amino acids. Trimming removed 3 bases from V and 0 bases from J, with 4 bases in between. The CDR3 spells CASSDPSTDTQYF. DNA for the CDR3: TGTGCCAGCAGTGACCCTAGCACAGATACGCAGTATTTT.

In this sample, this clonotype turned up once. This chain uses TRBV30 with TRBJ1-1; D is perhaps TRBD1 (5 bases). Trimming stripped 4 bases from V and 1 base from J, with 28 bases between. This CDR3 region has 19 residues. Germline loops: CDR1 GTSNPN, CDR2 SVGIG (reference sequence). CDR3 residues: CAWTRVRTQPEGSNTEAFF. CDR3 bases: TGTGCCTGGACTAGGGTTAGGACACAGCCCGAGGGCTCGAACACTGAAGCTTTCTTT. The full variable domain, its missing parts supplied by reference TRBV30 and TRBJ1-1, is SQTIHQWPATLVQPVGSPLSLECTVEGTSNPNLYWYRQAAGRGLQLLFYSVGIGQISSEVPQNLSASRPQDRQFILSSKKLLLSDSGFYLCAWTRVRTQPEGSNTEAFFGQGTRLTVV.

V is TRBV9 and J is TRBJ2-1; 8 bases are a match to TRBD1. The CDR3 has 15 residues. With V trimmed by 0 bases and J by 9 bases, 8 bases remained unmatched. CDR1 is SGDLS and CDR2 is YYNGEE in the germline V gene. The CDR3 region is CASSVALDRGGEQFF. DNA of the CDR3: TGTGCCAGCAGCGTAGCGCTTGACAGGGGTGGTGAGCAGTTCTTC.

This sequence joins TRBV28 and TRBJ2-7; tentative D call: TRBD1 (6 bases). The CDR3 spans 13 residues. Germline V gene lookup returns CDR1 MDHEN and CDR2 SYDVKM. Trimming removed 7 bases at V and 5 bases at J, with 15 bases between. CDR3 loop: CASTTGNRDEQYF. CDR3 coding DNA: TGTGCCAGCACTACAGGGAATCGCGACGAGCAGTACTTC.

The chain is built from TRBV6-5 and TRBJ1-1; D remains unclear. Trimming took 6 bases from V and 0 from J, leaving 11 bases between them. Germline V CDR1 and CDR2: MNHEY, SVGAGI. CDR3 length: 14 amino acids. In DNA, the CDR3 is TGTGCCAGCAGCGCGCCGGGGATGAACACTGAAGCTTTCTTT. Translation gives CASSAPGMNTEAFF.

This CDR3 reads CAWSRSQGQPQHF. The DNA for the CDR3 is TGTGCCTGGAGTCGCTCACAGGGACAGCCCCAGCATTTT. The chain is built from TRBV30 and TRBJ1-5; tentatively, D is TRBD1 (6 bases). Looked up from germline, CDR1 is GTSNPN and CDR2 is SVGIG (reference sequence). This CDR3 is 13 amino acids long. The ends were cut back, 2 bases at V and 7 bases at J, with 12 bases in the middle.

The chain carries TRBV9 and TRBJ2-7, with a weak D call TRBD1 (5 bases). From germline, CDR1 is SGDLS and CDR2 YYNGEE. CDR3 length: 13 residues. V lost 0 bases to trimming and J lost 6 bases, with 10 bases between them. CDR3 sequence (DNA): TGTGCCAGCAGCGTAGAAAGGACAACCGAGCAGTACTTC. Its translation is CASSVERTTEQYF.

The chain uses TRBV30 and TRBJ1-4, with a possible D match to TRBD1 (6 bases). Germline CDR1 reads GTSNPN; CDR2 reads SVGIG (reference sequence). This CDR3 spans 14 amino acids. V was pared by 2 bases and J by 8 bases, with 15 bases between. Written as DNA, the CDR3 is TGTGCCTGGAGTAGGGGGGCGCGAGGGGAAAAACTGTTTTTT. Translated: CAWSRGARGEKLFF.

The table lists this clonotype with a count of one. The chain couples TRBV10-3 to TRBJ1-2, with D hard to call. From germline, CDR1 is ENHRY and CDR2 SYGVKD. V lost 3 bases and J 4 bases, leaving 18 bases between the germline ends. CDR3 length: 16 residues. CDR3 sequence reads: CAISDPLGSTSYGYTF. CDR3 coding DNA: TGTGCCATCAGTGACCCCCTGGGCAGTACCTCCTATGGCTACACCTTC.

The J gene is TRBJ2-5, the V gene TRBV4-2, with 9 bases identical to TRBD2. Germline CDR1 LGHNA, CDR2 YNFKEQ. The CDR3 spans 17 residues. Losses at the gene ends were 0 bases for V and 5 bases for J; bases not matched to a gene: 10. CDR3 residues: CASSQEYRRGGRETQYF. DNA of the CDR3: TGTGCCAGCAGCCAAGAATACCGGCGGGGGGGCCGTGAGACCCAGTACTTC.

This chain links TRBV20-1 with TRBJ2-1; TRBD2 agrees at 7 bases. In germline, CDR1 is DFQATT, CDR2 SNEGSKA (reference sequence). The CDR3 is 15 residues long. After removal of 6 bases from V and 3 bases from J, the junction contained 11 bases not matched to a gene. The CDR3 here is CSAPRGLADYNEQFF. The CDR3 DNA is TGCAGTGCCCCCAGAGGGCTAGCGGACTACAATGAGCAGTTCTTC.

This clonotype was recorded only once. This chain uses TRBV19 with TRBJ2-1; 8 bases are shared with TRBD2. CDR3 size: 15 residues. V was clipped by 5 bases and J by 4 bases; unmatched bases: 7. Germline V gene data show CDR1 as LNHDA and CDR2 as SQIVND (reference sequence). CDR3 sequence reads: CASSPRVAGYNEQFF. In DNA, the CDR3 is TGTGCCAGTAGTCCCCGAGTAGCGGGGTACAATGAGCAGTTCTTC.

The J gene is TRBJ2-1, the V gene TRBV25-1; D ambiguous. Trimming shortened V by 1 base and J by 6 bases, and 10 bases separated the two germline ends. Germline V lookup: CDR1 MGHDK, CDR2 SYGVNS. CDR3 length: 14 residues. The CDR3: CASSESPLVNEQFF. As DNA, the CDR3 is TGTGCCAGCAGTGAATCCCCGCTCGTCAATGAGCAGTTCTTC.

The chain is built from TRBV3-1 and TRBJ2-2; the D is unclear. CDR3 length equals 14 residues. Germline CDR1 reads LGHDT; CDR2 reads YNNKEL (reference sequence). Trimming stripped 6 bases from V and 1 base from J, with 9 bases between. Here the CDR3 reads CASSLRQNTGELFF. The DNA of the CDR3 is TGTGCCAGCAGTTTGCGCCAGAACACCGGGGAGCTGTTTTTT.

This chain uses TRBV9 with TRBJ2-2; possibly TRBD2 for D (6 bases). Between the trimmed V and J ends, which lost 0 bases and 6 bases, there was a span of 12 bases. From germline, CDR1 is SGDLS and CDR2 YYNGEE. This CDR3 is 15 amino acids long. CDR3 sequence reads: CASSVETSGPGELFF. In nucleotides, the CDR3 is TGTGCCAGCAGCGTAGAGACAAGCGGGCCCGGGGAGCTGTTTTTT.

This clonotype was observed a few times. The junction does not match germline at one end; this may be a read error. The chain joins TRBV7-7 to TRBJ2-5; TRBD1 might be the D (6 bases). Germline assignment: CDR1 SSHAT and CDR2 FNYEAQ (reference sequence). CDR3 size: 13 residues. CDR3 in amino acids: CASSPDRQETQYF. For the CDR3, the DNA is TGTGCTAGCAGCCCTGACAGGCAAGAGACCCAGTACTTC.

The chain has TRBV12-3 or TRBV12-4 and TRBJ2-6; possibly TRBD1 for D (5 bases). Deletions cut 5 bases from V and 0 bases from J, with 17 bases between. The CDR3 runs 18 residues. CDR3: CASSPGTGTYSGANVLTF. DNA for the CDR3: TGTGCCAGCAGTCCCGGCACAGGAACCTACTCTGGGGCCAACGTCCTGACTTTC.

The table lists this clonotype with a count of one. CDR3 residues: CASSYLGTPSTDTQYF. The DNA for the CDR3 is TGTGCCAGCAGTTACCTGGGGACTCCTAGCACAGATACGCAGTATTTT. The chain is built from TRBV6-5 and TRBJ2-3, with TRBD2 as a possible D gene (6 bases). V was cut by 2 bases and J by 0 bases, with 12 bases left in between. This CDR3 is 16 amino acids long. Germline CDR1 MNHEY, CDR2 SVGAGI.

The chain couples TRBV4-3 to TRBJ1-5, with D unresolved. Trimming took off 0 bases at V and 2 bases at J, with 11 bases between the two ends. This CDR3 region has 16 residues. Looked up from germline, CDR1 is LGHNA and CDR2 is YSLEER. CDR3 in DNA: TGCGCCAGCAGCCAAGATCCGGGTAACGGCAATCAGCCCCAGCATTTT. Residues: CASSQDPGNGNQPQHF.